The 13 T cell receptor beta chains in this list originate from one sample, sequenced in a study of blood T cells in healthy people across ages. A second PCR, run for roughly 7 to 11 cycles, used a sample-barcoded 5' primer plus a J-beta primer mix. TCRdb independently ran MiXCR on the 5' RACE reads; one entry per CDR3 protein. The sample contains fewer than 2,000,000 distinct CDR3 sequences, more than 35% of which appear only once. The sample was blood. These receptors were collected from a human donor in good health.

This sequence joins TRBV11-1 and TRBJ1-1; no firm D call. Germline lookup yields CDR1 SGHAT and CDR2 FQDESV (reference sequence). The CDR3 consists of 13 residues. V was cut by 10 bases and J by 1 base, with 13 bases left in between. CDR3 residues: CATRRLENTEAFF. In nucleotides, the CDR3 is TGTGCCACCAGACGACTGGAGAACACTGAAGCTTTCTTT.

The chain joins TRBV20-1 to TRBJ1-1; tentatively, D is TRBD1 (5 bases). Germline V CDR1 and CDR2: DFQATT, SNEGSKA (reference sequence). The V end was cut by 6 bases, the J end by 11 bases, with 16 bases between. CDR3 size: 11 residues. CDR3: CSAGDVSGAFF. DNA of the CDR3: TGCAGTGCCGGGGACGTCTCTGGGGCTTTCTTT.

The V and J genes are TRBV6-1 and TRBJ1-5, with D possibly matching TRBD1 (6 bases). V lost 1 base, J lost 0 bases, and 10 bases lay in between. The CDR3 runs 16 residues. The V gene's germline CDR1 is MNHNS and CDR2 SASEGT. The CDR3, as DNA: TGTGCCAGCAGTGAAGGACAGGAGTTTAGCAATCAGCCCCAGCATTTT. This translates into CASSEGQEFSNQPQHF.

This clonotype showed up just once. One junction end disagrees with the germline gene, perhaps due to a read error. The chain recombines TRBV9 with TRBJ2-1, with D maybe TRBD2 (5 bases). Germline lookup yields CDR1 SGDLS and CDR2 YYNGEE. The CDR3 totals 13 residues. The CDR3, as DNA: TGTGTCAGCAGCGTAGTCGGGGTAAATGAGCAGTTCTTC. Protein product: CVSSVVGVNEQFF.

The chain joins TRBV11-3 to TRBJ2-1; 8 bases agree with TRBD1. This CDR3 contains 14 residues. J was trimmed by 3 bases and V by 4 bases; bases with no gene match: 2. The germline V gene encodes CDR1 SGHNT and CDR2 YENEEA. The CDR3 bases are TGTGCCAGCAGCTATGACAGGGGCTACAATGAGCAGTTCTTC. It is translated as CASSYDRGYNEQFF.

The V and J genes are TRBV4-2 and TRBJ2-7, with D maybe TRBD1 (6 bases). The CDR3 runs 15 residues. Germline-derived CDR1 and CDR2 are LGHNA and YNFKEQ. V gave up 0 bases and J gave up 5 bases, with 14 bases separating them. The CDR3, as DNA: TGTGCCAGCAGCCAAGAAGGGGGTCCACTAGACGAGCAGTACTTC. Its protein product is CASSQEGGPLDEQYF.

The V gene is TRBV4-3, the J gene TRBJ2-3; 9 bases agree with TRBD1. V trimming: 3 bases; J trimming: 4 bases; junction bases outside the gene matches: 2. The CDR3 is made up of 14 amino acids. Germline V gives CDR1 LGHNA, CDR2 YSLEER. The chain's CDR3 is CASSQDRGADTQYF. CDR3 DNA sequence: TGCGCCAGCAGCCAGGACAGGGGCGCAGATACGCAGTATTTT.

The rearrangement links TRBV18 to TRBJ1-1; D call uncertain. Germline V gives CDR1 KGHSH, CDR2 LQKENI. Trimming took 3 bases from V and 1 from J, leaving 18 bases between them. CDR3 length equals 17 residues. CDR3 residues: CASSPRILETANTEAFF. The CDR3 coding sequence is TGTGCCAGCTCACCCCGAATCCTCGAGACTGCGAACACTGAAGCTTTCTTT.

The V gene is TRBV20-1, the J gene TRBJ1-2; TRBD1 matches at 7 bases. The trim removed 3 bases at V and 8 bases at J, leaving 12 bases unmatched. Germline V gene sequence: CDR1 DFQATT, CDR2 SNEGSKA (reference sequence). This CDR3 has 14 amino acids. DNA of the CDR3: TGCAGTGCTAGCCCGGGACAGCGTATTGGGGGCTACACCTTC. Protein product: CSASPGQRIGGYTF.

The CDR3 DNA is TGTGCCAGCAGTTCCCACGACAGGGTAGAATCTGGCTACACCTTC. It encodes CASSSHDRVESGYTF. The gene calls are TRBV27 and TRBJ1-2, with 7 bases fitting TRBD1. Trimming took 4 bases from V and 7 from J; bases not matched to a gene: 12. The CDR3 covers 15 residues. The germline V gene has CDR1 MNHEY and CDR2 SMNVEV (reference sequence).

The CDR3 DNA reads TGCGCCAGCAGCCTTGCCGGGACAGGGAATGGCTACACCTTC. Its translation: CASSLAGTGNGYTF. The chain is built from TRBV4-1 and TRBJ1-2; 9 bases are shared with TRBD1. Germline CDR1 reads MGHRA; CDR2 reads YSYEKL. CDR3 length: 14 amino acids. The V segment lost 4 bases and the J segment 6 bases; nucleotides outside the gene matches: 6.

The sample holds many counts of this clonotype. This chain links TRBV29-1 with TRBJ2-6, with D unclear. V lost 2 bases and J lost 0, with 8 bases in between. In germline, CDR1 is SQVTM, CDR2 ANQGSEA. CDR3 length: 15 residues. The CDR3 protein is CSVERGISGANVLTF. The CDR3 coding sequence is TGCAGCGTTGAAAGAGGAATCTCTGGGGCCAACGTCCTGACTTTC. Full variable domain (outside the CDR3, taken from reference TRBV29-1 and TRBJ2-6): SAVISQKPSRDICQRGTSLTIQCQVDSQVTMMFWYRQQPGQSLTLIATANQGSEATYESGFVIDKFPISRPNLTFSTLTVSNMSPEDSSIYLCSVERGISGANVLTFGAGSRLTVL.

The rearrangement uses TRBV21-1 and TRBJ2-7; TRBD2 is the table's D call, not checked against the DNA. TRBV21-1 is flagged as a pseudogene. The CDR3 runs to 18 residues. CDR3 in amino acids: CASSKWEGRSHGTYEQYF. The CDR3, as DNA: TGTGCCAGCAGCAAATGGGAGGGCCGCTCACATGGAACCTACGAGCAGTACTTC.